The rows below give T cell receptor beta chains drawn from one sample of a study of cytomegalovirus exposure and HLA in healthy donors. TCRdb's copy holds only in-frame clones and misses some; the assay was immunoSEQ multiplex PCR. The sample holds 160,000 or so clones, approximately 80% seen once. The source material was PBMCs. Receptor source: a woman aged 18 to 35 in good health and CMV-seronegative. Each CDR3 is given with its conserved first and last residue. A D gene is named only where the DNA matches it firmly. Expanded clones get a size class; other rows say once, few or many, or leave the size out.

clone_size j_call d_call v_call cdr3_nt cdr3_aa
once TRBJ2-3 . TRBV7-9 TGTGCCAGCAGCTCCCCACTAGGGGACACCCGAGGGCATACGCAGTATTTT CASSSPLGDTRGHTQYF
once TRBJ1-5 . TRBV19 TGTGCCAGTAGTATAAGTTCCAGGCTCAATCAGCCCCAGCATTTT CASSISSRLNQPQHF
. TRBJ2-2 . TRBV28 TGTGCCAGCACCCCGTACACCGGGGAGCTGTTTTTT CASTPYTGELFF
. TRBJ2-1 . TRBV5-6 TGTGCCAGCAGCTTGGACAGGGCCTCCTACAATGAGCAGTTCTTC CASSLDRASYNEQFF
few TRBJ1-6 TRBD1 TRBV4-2 TGTGCCAGCAGCCAGGAACAGGGGGATAATTCACCCCTCCACTTT CASSQEQGDNSPLHF
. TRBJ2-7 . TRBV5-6 TGTGCCAGCAGCCCCCCTTTATGGGGGGGGGCTTACGAGCAGTACTTC CASSPPLWGGAYEQYF
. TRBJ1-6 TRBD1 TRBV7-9 TGTGCCAGCAGCTCCGGAAGGACAGGGGGCCTGGGACCTAATTCACCCCTCCACTTT CASSSGRTGGLGPNSPLHF
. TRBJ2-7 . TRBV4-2 TGTGCCAGCAGCCTTCGATTTGACCAACAGGGTTACGAGCAGTACTTC CASSLRFDQQGYEQYF
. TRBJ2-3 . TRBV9 TGTGCCAGCAGCGTAGGCCTAGAACTCACAGATACGCAGTATTTT CASSVGLELTDTQYF
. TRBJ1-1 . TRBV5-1 TGCGCCAGCAGCTATGACAGAACCACTGAAGCTTTCTTT CASSYDRTTEAFF
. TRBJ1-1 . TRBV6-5 TGTGCCAGCAGTAACCCCCGGGGGAGTGACACTGAAGCTTTCTTT CASSNPRGSDTEAFF
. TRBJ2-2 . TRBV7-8 TGTGCCAGCAGCTCCCAGACCGGGGAGCTGTTTTTT CASSSQTGELFF
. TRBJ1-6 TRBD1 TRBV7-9 TGTTCCAGCAGCTTACTACCAGGGGGAGTGAGTTCACCCCTCCACTTT CSSSLLPGGVSSPLHF
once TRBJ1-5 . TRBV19 TGTGCCAGTATCCCCCCGGGAGGGGGGCAGAGCAATCAGCCCCAGCATTTT CASIPPGGGQSNQPQHF
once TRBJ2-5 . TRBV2 TGTGCCAGCAGTGAAGGAGCGACCACGTACCAAGAGACCCAGTACTTC CASSEGATTYQETQYF
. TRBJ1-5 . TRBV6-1 TGTGCCAGCAGTGATCGGGAGCATCAGCCCCAGCATTTT CASSDREHQPQHF
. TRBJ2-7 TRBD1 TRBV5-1 TGCGCCAGCAGAAAACGGACAGGGGACGACGAGCAGTACTTC CASRKRTGDDEQYF
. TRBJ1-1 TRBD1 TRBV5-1 TGCGCCAGCAGCTCAGGACAGGTTGGCACTGAAGCTTTCTTT CASSSGQVGTEAFF
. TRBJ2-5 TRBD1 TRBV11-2 TGTGCCAGCAGCTTAGTGAGGGGGCCCCAAGAGACCCAGTACTTC CASSLVRGPQETQYF
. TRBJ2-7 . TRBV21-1 TGTGCCAGCAGCAGGCGAAACAGGGCCCCCTACGAGCAGTACTTC CASSRRNRAPYEQYF
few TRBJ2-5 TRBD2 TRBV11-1 TGTGCCAGCAGCCGACTAGCGGGGGGATACCAAGAGACCCAGTACTTC CASSRLAGGYQETQYF
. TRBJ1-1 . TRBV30 TGTGCCTGGACGGCCGGGGAAGCTTTCTTT CAWTAGEAFF
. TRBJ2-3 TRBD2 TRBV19 TGTGCCAGTATAGGACTAGCGGGGGAGAATACGCAGTATTTT CASIGLAGENTQYF
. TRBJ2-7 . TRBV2 TGTGCCAGCAGTGAAAACCAGTCCAGCTCCTACGAGCAGTACTTC CASSENQSSSYEQYF
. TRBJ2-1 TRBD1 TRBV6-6 TGTGCCAGCAGGTCCGGGACAGGGCCCTACAATGAGCAGTTCTTC CASRSGTGPYNEQFF
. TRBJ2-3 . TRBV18 TGTGCCAGCTCACCTGTCAGAACAGATACGCAGTATTTT CASSPVRTDTQYF
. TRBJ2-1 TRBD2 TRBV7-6 TGTGCCAGCAGCTTAGGGACTATAGCGGGGGGGACCGAGGATGAGCAGTTCTTC CASSLGTIAGGTEDEQFF
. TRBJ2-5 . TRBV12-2 TGTGCAAGTCGCTTAGACAGGGGAAGGGAAGAGACCCAGTACTTC CASRLDRGREETQYF
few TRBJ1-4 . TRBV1 TGCACCAGCAGCCTAAAGTCGGCAGGAGGGAGGGAAAAACTGTTTTTT CTSSLKSAGGREKLFF
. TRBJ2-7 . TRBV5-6 TGTGCCAGCAGCTTGGCCCGACTAGTAACCTACGAGCAGTACTTC CASSLARLVTYEQYF
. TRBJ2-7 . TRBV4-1 TGCGCCAGCAGCCAAGTGAGTGCTGGAGGGCTCTACGAGCAGTACTTC CASSQVSAGGLYEQYF
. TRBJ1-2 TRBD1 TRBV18 TGTGCCAGCTCACCTTACGACAGGGATCGGGATGGCTACACCTTC CASSPYDRDRDGYTF
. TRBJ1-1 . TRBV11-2 TGTGCCAGCTCCCGGGGTACTATGAACACTGAAGCTTTCTTT CASSRGTMNTEAFF
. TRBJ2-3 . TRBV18 TGTGCCAGCTCACCACCTAATAAAGCAGGGGGCACAGATACGCAGTATTTT CASSPPNKAGGTDTQYF
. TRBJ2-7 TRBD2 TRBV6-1 TGTGCCAGCAGTGAAGCACTAGCGGGGGGTTTCTACGAGCAGTACTTC CASSEALAGGFYEQYF
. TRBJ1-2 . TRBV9 TGTGCCAGCAGTAGGGAGGGAGGTTGGGTCGAAGGCTACACCTTC CASSREGGWVEGYTF
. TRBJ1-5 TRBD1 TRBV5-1 TGCGCCAGCAGACCCGGGACAGGGGCGAACCAGCCCCAGCATTTT CASRPGTGANQPQHF
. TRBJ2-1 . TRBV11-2 TGTGCCAGCAGTCGAGTGACAGGCGAACCGTCCTACAATGAGCAGTTCTTC CASSRVTGEPSYNEQFF
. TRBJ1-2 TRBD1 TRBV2 TGTGCCAGCAGTGAAGCATGGGACAGCAACTATGGCTACACCTTC CASSEAWDSNYGYTF